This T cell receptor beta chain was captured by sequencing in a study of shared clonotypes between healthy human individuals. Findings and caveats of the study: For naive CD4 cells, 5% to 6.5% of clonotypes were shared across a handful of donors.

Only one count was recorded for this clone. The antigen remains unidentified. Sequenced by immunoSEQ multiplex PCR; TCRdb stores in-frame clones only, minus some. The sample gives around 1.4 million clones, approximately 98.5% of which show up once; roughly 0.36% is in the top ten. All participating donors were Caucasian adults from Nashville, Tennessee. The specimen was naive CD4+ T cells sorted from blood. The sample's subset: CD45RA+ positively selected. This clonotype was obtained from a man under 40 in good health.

The CDR3 bases are TGTGCCAGCAGTGAACCCCGGGTTCAAGAGACCCAGTACTTC. Amino acids: CASSEPRVQETQYF. The V call is TRBV2, the J call TRBJ2-5; the D is unclear. The CDR3 is 14 amino acids. V was shortened by 2 bases and J by 2 bases, with 9 bases between the two germline ends. Germline CDR1 is SNHLY and CDR2 is FYNNEI.